The sequence of this TCR beta chain was determined in a study of blood T cells in healthy people across ages. Regarding the study as a whole: Greater diversity and more naive CD4+ cells were seen in long-lived donors than in aged donors.

About this clonotype: As yet, its antigen is unknown. One junction end disagrees with the germline gene, perhaps due to a read error.

The CDR3 is made up of 18 amino acids. A second PCR of about 7 to 12 cycles used a sample-barcoded 5' primer and a J-beta primer mix. From the 5' RACE reads, TCRdb called clonotypes with MiXCR, one entry per CDR3 protein. The repertoire holds 800,000 or so distinct CDR3 sequences, with around 25% as singletons. The same sample was also used in a study of T cells of mothers and their children.

Sequencing was carried out using blood. The TCR comes from a boy between 5 and 17 years old in good health. This chain connects TRBV12-3 or TRBV12-4 to TRBJ2-3; TRBD2 matches at 10 bases. In DNA, the CDR3 is TGTGCCAGCAGGATGGGCAAAGGACTAGCGGAGCGCGCAGATGCGCAGTATTTT. Encoded protein: CASRMGKGLAERADAQYF.